These 29 T cell receptor beta chains were all obtained from the same sample, sequenced in a study of T cell repertoires in cytomegalovirus infection. These receptors lack a known antigen. TCRdb called the reads again in MiXCR, with one record for every CDR3 protein. Here the sample spans 450,000 to 600,000 distinct CDR3 sequences, about 42% being singletons. The sample was cultured PBMCs, taken from culture after CMV antigen stimulation. These receptors were taken from a human donor in good health (CMV status not recorded). Some clones in this sample may be carry-over from other donors' samples.

The chain is built from TRBV11-1 and TRBJ1-5, with a weak D call TRBD1 (5 bases). V dropped 5 bases and J dropped 9 bases, with 17 bases sitting between them. The CDR3 runs 14 residues. In germline, CDR1 is SGHAT, CDR2 FQDESV (reference sequence). The CDR3 nucleotides are TGTGCCAGCAGCCCAGGAAGGGGACGGGGGCCCCAGCATTTT. This translates into CASSPGRGRGPQHF.

The chain links TRBV7-9 to TRBJ1-1; D remains ambiguous. Between the trimmed V and J ends, which lost 2 bases and 0 bases, there was a span of 10 bases. This CDR3 region has 15 residues. The V gene's germline CDR1 is SEHNR and CDR2 FQNEAQ (reference sequence). In DNA form, the CDR3 reads TGTGCCAGCAGCTTATCTAGACAAATGAACACTGAAGCTTTCTTT. Amino acid sequence: CASSLSRQMNTEAFF. The full variable domain, its missing parts supplied by reference TRBV7-9 and TRBJ1-1, is DTGVSQNPRHKITKRGQNVTFRCDPISEHNRLYWYRQTLGQGPEFLTYFQNEAQLEKSRLLSDRFSAERPKGSFSTLEIQRTEQGDSAMYLCASSLSRQMNTEAFFGQGTRLTVV.

The chain couples TRBV7-6 to TRBJ2-5; TRBD1 matches 7 bases. Germline CDR1 is SGHVS and CDR2 is FNYEAQ. The CDR3 covers 13 residues. V shed 3 bases and J 5 bases; nucleotides not matched to a gene: 3. This CDR3 reads CASSFPGGETQYF. The CDR3 bases are TGTGCCAGCAGCTTTCCAGGGGGTGAGACCCAGTACTTC.

This clonotype was counted between two and nine times. This chain joins TRBV7-2 and TRBJ1-3, with D uncertain. Per the germline V gene, CDR1 is SGHTA and CDR2 is FQGNSA. V was pared by 5 bases and J by 2 bases, with 10 bases between. The CDR3 runs to 14 residues. The CDR3 loop reads CASSPVGAGNTIYF. CDR3 bases: TGTGCCAGCAGCCCGGTTGGGGCTGGAAACACCATATATTTT. Combining the CDR3 with reference TRBV7-2 and TRBJ1-3 gives the whole variable domain GAGVSQSPSNKVTEKGKDVELRCDPISGHTALYWYRQSLGQGLEFLIYFQGNSAPDKSGLPSDRFSAERTGGSVSTLTIQRTQQEDSAVYLCASSPVGAGNTIYFGEGSWLTVV.

The chain employs TRBV5-5 and TRBJ2-1; 7 bases line up with TRBD2. The CDR3 length is 15 residues. Germline assignment: CDR1 SGHKS and CDR2 YYEKEE (reference sequence). J was trimmed by 5 bases and V by 2 bases; bases with no gene match: 7. CDR3 nucleotides: TGTGCCAGCAGCTTATTCGCGGGGGTTAACAATGAGCAGTTCTTC. It specifies CASSLFAGVNNEQFF.

This rearrangement joins TRBV7-2 to TRBJ1-4; tentative D call: TRBD1 (5 bases). CDR3 length: 15 residues. The germline V gene has CDR1 SGHTA and CDR2 FQGNSA. Between the trimmed V and J ends, which lost 0 bases and 0 bases, there was a span of 5 bases. CDR3 sequence (DNA): TGTGCCAGCAGCTTAGCACAGGCAACTAATGAAAAACTGTTTTTT. Its translation is CASSLAQATNEKLFF.

This clonotype was recorded at least ten times. V and J are TRBV7-8 and TRBJ2-3, with D tentatively TRBD2 (5 bases). This CDR3 region has 14 residues. Trimming left V 5 bases short and J 3 bases short, with 12 bases between. The germline V gene encodes CDR1 SGHVS and CDR2 FQNEAQ. This CDR3 is CASSRGLRTDTQYF. The CDR3 bases are TGTGCCAGCAGCCGGGGATTAAGAACAGATACGCAGTATTTT.

V gene TRBV13 combines with J gene TRBJ2-2, with D unclear. The CDR3 is 15 amino acids. The germline V gene has CDR1 PRHDT and CDR2 FYEKMQ (reference sequence). With 1 base removed from V and 1 base from J, the gap between germline ends came to 7 bases. The CDR3 bases are TGTGCCAGCAGCTTAGATGCGGTGAACACCGGGGAGCTGTTTTTT. Its protein product is CASSLDAVNTGELFF.

As concerns this clonotype: A much larger clonotype is one base distant, so this may be a read error. V usage is TRBV7-2 and J usage is TRBJ2-5; 7 bases are shared with TRBD1. Trimming cost V 3 bases and J 5 bases; bases outside gene matches: 3. CDR1 and CDR2 (germline): SGHTA, FQGNSA. The CDR3 has 13 amino acids. CDR3 sequence reads: CASSFSRGETQYF. The CDR3 DNA sequence: TGTGCCAGCAGCTTTAGCAGGGGGGAGACCCAGTACTTC. Variable domain in full (rest from reference TRBV7-2 and TRBJ2-5): GAGVSQSPSNKVTEKGKDVELRCDPISGHTALYWYRQSLGQGLEFLIYFQGNSAPDKSGLPSDRFSAERTGGSVSTLTIQRTQQEDSAVYLCASSFSRGETQYFGPGTRLLVL.

In its sample, this clonotype was seen a few times. The rearrangement uses TRBV10-3 and TRBJ1-5; D remains unclear. Germline CDR1 and CDR2: ENHRY and SYGVKD. The CDR3 is 16 residues long. V shed 1 base and J shed 1 base, with 11 bases lying between them. The CDR3 DNA reads as TGTGCCATCAGTGAGTACGGAGGAAAAAGCAATCAGCCCCAGCATTTT. Protein product: CAISEYGGKSNQPQHF.

The chain links TRBV6-1 to TRBJ1-2, with no clear D. Germline V gene sequence: CDR1 MNHNS, CDR2 SASEGT. With 2 bases removed from V and 8 bases from J, the gap between germline ends came to 12 bases. CDR3 length: 13 amino acids. The CDR3 protein is CASSEIGVRGYTF. The DNA of the CDR3 is TGTGCCAGCAGTGAAATCGGGGTGAGAGGCTACACCTTC.

This clonotype came up a few times. DNA of the CDR3: TGTGCCAGCAGCCTCCGAAGGGCGTCTGACAATGAGCAGTTCTTC. Protein: CASSLRRASDNEQFF. The V and J genes are TRBV7-8 and TRBJ2-1; no clear D gene. Deletions cut 5 bases from V and 5 bases from J, with 16 bases between. The CDR3 has 15 amino acids. The germline CDR1 and CDR2 sequences are SGHVS and FQNEAQ.

The chain recombines TRBV28 with TRBJ2-3; D gene ambiguous. V lost 11 bases and J 0 bases, leaving 18 bases between the germline ends. This CDR3 comprises 15 residues. Germline loops: CDR1 MDHEN, CDR2 SYDVKM. CDR3 amino acids: CACSHYAPSTDTQYF. CDR3 coding DNA: TGTGCCTGCTCCCATTACGCGCCTAGCACAGATACGCAGTATTTT.

This clonotype occurred a few times. The chain combines TRBV6-5 with TRBJ2-3; D remains unclear. V gave up 2 bases and J gave up 1 base, with 7 bases separating them. The CDR3 extends over 14 amino acids. The germline gives CDR1 MNHEY, CDR2 SVGAGI. The DNA for the CDR3 is TGTGCCAGCAGTTACCTAAGTCGCACAGATACGCAGTATTTT. As protein: CASSYLSRTDTQYF.

V gene TRBV6-1 combines with J gene TRBJ2-5; TRBD2 matches 13 bases. The CDR3 is made up of 16 amino acids. V gave up 5 bases and J gave up 5 bases; unmatched junction bases: 8. CDR1 is MNHNS, CDR2 SASEGT, per germline. CDR3 bases: TGTGCCAGCAGTCGGACTAGCGGGAGAGGGGAGGAGACCCAGTACTTC. It yields the protein CASSRTSGRGEETQYF.

This clonotype turned up a few times. The chain uses TRBV7-2 and TRBJ2-1; TRBD2 matches at 16 bases. The J segment lost 10 bases and the V segment lost 5 bases, leaving 5 bases of the junction unmatched. CDR3 length equals 15 residues. Germline loops: CDR1 SGHTA, CDR2 FQGNSA. In DNA form, the CDR3 reads TGTGCCAGCAGCCCGGGACTAGCGGGGGGGATGGAGCAGTTCTTC. This translates into CASSPGLAGGMEQFF.

The J gene is TRBJ1-5, the V gene TRBV7-2; tentative D call: TRBD1 (6 bases). Germline V gene data show CDR1 as SGHTA and CDR2 as FQGNSA. The CDR3 contains 15 residues. V lost 5 bases and J lost 0, with 11 bases in between. In DNA, the CDR3 is TGTGCCAGCAGCGCGGGACACCATAGCAATCAGCCCCAGCATTTT. Translated: CASSAGHHSNQPQHF.

This clonotype was seen at least ten times. The CDR3 protein is CASSTSYRADNEKLFF. The CDR3 bases are TGTGCCAGCAGCACGTCGTACAGGGCAGATAATGAAAAACTGTTTTTT. The chain links TRBV7-2 to TRBJ1-4; maybe TRBD1 (6 bases). Per germline, CDR1 SGHTA and CDR2 FQGNSA. V was pared by 5 bases and J by 4 bases, with 17 bases between. This CDR3 comprises 16 residues. Looking up the rest from reference TRBV7-2 and TRBJ1-4 gives the full variable domain: GAGVSQSPSNKVTEKGKDVELRCDPISGHTALYWYRQSLGQGLEFLIYFQGNSAPDKSGLPSDRFSAERTGGSVSTLTIQRTQQEDSAVYLCASSTSYRADNEKLFFGSGTQLSVL.

This clonotype was observed a few times. V usage is TRBV19 and J usage is TRBJ1-5; D unresolved. CDR3 length: 13 amino acids. Looked up from germline, CDR1 is LNHDA and CDR2 is SQIVND (reference sequence). Trimming cost V 3 bases and J 4 bases, with 7 bases left between them. CDR3 sequence reads: CASSIVRNQPQHF. CDR3 coding DNA: TGTGCCAGTAGTATTGTTCGGAATCAGCCCCAGCATTTT.

This chain connects TRBV11-2 to TRBJ2-1; 7 bases match TRBD2. Germline CDR1 and CDR2: SGHAT and FQNNGV. Trimming cost V 2 bases and J 6 bases; bases outside gene matches: 10. CDR3 length: 16 amino acids. The chain's CDR3 is CASSLTFSSGSNEQFF. CDR3 DNA sequence: TGTGCCAGCAGCTTAACCTTTTCTAGCGGTTCCAATGAGCAGTTCTTC.

This chain connects TRBV12-3 or TRBV12-4 to TRBJ1-2, with TRBD1 matching over 7 bases. CDR3 length: 11 amino acids. V shed 5 bases and J 7 bases; nucleotides not matched to a gene: 1. The chain's CDR3 is CASSDRAGYTF. CDR3 nucleotide sequence: TGTGCCAGCAGTGACAGGGCTGGCTACACCTTC.

V gene TRBV18 combines with J gene TRBJ2-7; possible D gene TRBD1, 6 bases. The length of the CDR3 is 15 residues. The germline V and J ends were trimmed by 2 bases and 7 bases, with 18 bases remaining between them. The germline CDR1 and CDR2 sequences are KGHSH and LQKENI. The DNA of the CDR3 is TGTGCCAGCTCACCAACAGGGTTGTTGTCTTATGAGCAGTACTTC. It encodes CASSPTGLLSYEQYF.

The rearrangement links TRBV11-2 to TRBJ1-2; D gene uncertain. V lost 5 bases to trimming and J lost 3 bases, with 22 bases between them. This CDR3 region has 17 residues. Per the germline V gene, CDR1 is SGHAT and CDR2 is FQNNGV. The CDR3 DNA sequence: TGTGCCAGCAGCAGCGTGAAGTCACCCCTAAGGGACTATGGCTACACCTTC. This encodes CASSSVKSPLRDYGYTF. The full variable domain, with the rest looked up from reference TRBV11-2 and TRBJ1-2, is EAGVAQSPRYKIIEKRQSVAFWCNPISGHATLYWYQQILGQGPKLLIQFQNNGVVDDSQLPKDRFSAERLKGVDSTLKIQPAKLEDSAVYLCASSSVKSPLRDYGYTFGSGTRLTVV.

This sequence joins TRBV6-9 and TRBJ1-2, with D perhaps matching TRBD1 (5 bases). V was clipped by 3 bases and J by 7 bases, with 12 bases between them. CDR1 is MNHGY, CDR2 SVAAGI, per germline. CDR3 length: 13 amino acids. DNA for the CDR3: TGTGCCAGCAGTTACGGAACAGGTTTTGGCTACACCTTC. Translated, it gives CASSYGTGFGYTF.

The chain couples TRBV19 to TRBJ2-3; 9 bases agree with TRBD2. This CDR3 region has 14 residues. Germline lookup yields CDR1 LNHDA and CDR2 SQIVND (reference sequence). J gave up 1 base and V 11 bases, and 7 bases lay outside the gene matches. The CDR3 reads CASRLAARTDTQYF. CDR3 sequence (DNA): TGTGCCTCACGACTAGCGGCCCGCACAGATACGCAGTATTTT. The full variable domain, completed using reference TRBV19 and TRBJ2-3, is DGGITQSPKYLFRKEGQNVTLSCEQNLNHDAMYWYRQDPGQGLRLIYYSQIVNDFQKGDIAEGYSVSREKKESFPLTVTSAQKNPTAFYLCASRLAARTDTQYFGPGTRLTVL.

The V gene is TRBV27, the J gene TRBJ2-1; 10 positions agree with TRBD2. The CDR3 has 15 residues. The trim removed 5 bases at V and 4 bases at J, leaving 5 bases unmatched. Germline loops: CDR1 MNHEY, CDR2 SMNVEV (reference sequence). The CDR3 DNA sequence: TGTGCCAGCAGTGACTCTAGCGGGAGATACAATGAGCAGTTCTTC. The encoded protein is CASSDSSGRYNEQFF.

The chain links TRBV6-1 to TRBJ1-5; possibly TRBD1 for D (6 bases). CDR3 size: 15 residues. V lost 7 bases and J lost 0, with 13 bases in between. The germline V gene encodes CDR1 MNHNS and CDR2 SASEGT. The CDR3 here is CASKTQGTSNQPQHF. CDR3 nucleotides: TGTGCCAGCAAAACCCAGGGGACTAGCAATCAGCCCCAGCATTTT.

This clonotype was counted a few times. The chain combines TRBV7-2 with TRBJ1-5; the match to TRBD1 covers 7 bases. The CDR3 loop spans 15 amino acids. From germline, CDR1 is SGHTA and CDR2 FQGNSA. The trim removed 5 bases at V and 7 bases at J, leaving 11 bases unmatched. CDR3 amino acids: CASSIKGGPDQPQHF. The CDR3 nucleotides read TGTGCCAGCAGCATAAAAGGGGGCCCCGACCAGCCCCAGCATTTT.

This sequence joins TRBV11-3 and TRBJ2-7; 9 bases align to TRBD1. Trimming cost V 5 bases and J 4 bases; bases outside gene matches: 6. The CDR3 totals 14 residues. Germline CDR1 reads SGHNT; CDR2 reads YENEEA. CDR3 loop: CASSHPGQGYEQYF. The CDR3 nucleotides read TGTGCCAGCAGCCACCCGGGACAGGGTTACGAGCAGTACTTC.